This TCR beta chain was identified during a study of T cells after yellow fever vaccination. The wider study: Libraries from low-cell-number fractions were prepared with the SMART-Seq v4 Ultra Low Input RNA kit.

Conversion of TCR transcripts into cDNA relied on 5'RACE template switching, which added a universal primer site and UMIs. TCRdb used MiXCR to reprocess the 5' RACE reads, holding one entry per CDR3 protein. The sample consists of approximately 120,000 distinct CDR3 sequences, 13% to 15% of them appearing once. This CDR3 has 15 residues. Germline assignment: CDR1 MNHEY and CDR2 SVGAGI. With V trimmed by 5 bases and J by 5 bases, 9 bases remained unmatched. Study-wide findings and caveats: The study re-detected most primary-vaccination clones after the booster (about 95% CD4, 88% CD8).

This clonotype appeared a few times. Its target is unknown. This clonotype was obtained from a man in his late teens or twenties who received the YFV17D yellow fever vaccine. This specimen was CD8+ T cells sorted from PBMCs, taken 5 days after the yellow fever booster vaccination. The chain uses TRBV6-5 and TRBJ2-5; 9 bases map to TRBD1. The DNA of the CDR3 is TGTGCCAGCAGTATATCACAGGGGGCGGTTGAGACCCAGTACTTC. Translating it yields CASSISQGAVETQYF.